This T cell receptor (beta chain) was captured by sequencing in a study of blood T cell repertoires in COVID-19 (TCRdb year 2020). Broadly, across the study: Collaborator samples came from the United States, Italy and Spain and covered acute and convalescent phases of COVID-19. The repertoires were released in a freely available public database meant as a resource for research on the immune response to SARS-CoV-2. Samples came from the ongoing ImmuneRACE study (first 160 participants) plus 1,254 subjects from 6 global collaborators. The dataset comprised deeply sampled blood TCRbeta repertoires from subjects exposed to, actively infected with, or recovered from COVID-19. The prospective study material was composed of cDNA or gDNA derived from T cells, B-cell-depleted T cells, or PBMCs. Where HLA class I and class II types were available, the types were taken from metadata supplied by the sample provider, not from assay-based typing. Nearly every sample came with metadata listing a de-identified subject ID, COVID-19 status, age in years and sex.

To note about this clone: No cognate antigen has been identified for it. Base qualities were left out, and no much larger clone turns up one base away.

TCRbeta CDR3 regions were amplified from genomic DNA by means of the immunoSEQ Assay, a bias-controlled multiplex PCR. The authors' analysis ran thus. Within the assay, amplification of reference gene primers was used to estimate how many nucleated cells each sample contained. To quantify the absolute abundance of each unique TCRbeta CDR3 rearrangement, sequence reads were collapsed and filtered. For each sample, productive Simpson clonality was calculated as the square root of Simpson's diversity index across productive rearrangements. This is the immuneACCESS table as TCRdb keeps it, with only in-frame sequences that have V and J called. A part of the clones is gone; compared with another copy, unresolved V genes explain less than half, and the rest is unexplained. V and J calls plus clone size are reproduced from that table; the DNA served to infer D and trimming. Present in this sample are approximately 250,000 clones, under 95% of which were seen just once. The ten largest clonotypes hold approximately 3% of the sample.

In the prospective study, participants were roughly 18 to 100 years old, resided in 24 geographic areas of the United States, and were enrolled through a virtual design. In the prospective study, participants were assigned to cohorts based on the clinical history participants reported in a screening survey and a study questionnaire. Exposed participants were defined as having been in contact with someone with a PCR-confirmed or clinician-diagnosed COVID-19 case within 2 weeks of study entry. Mobile phlebotomists in the prospective study collected whole blood, serum and a nasopharyngeal or oropharyngeal swab from every participant. Participants in the prospective study had the option to provide additional blood draws and questionnaires over an approximately 2-month period. Before DNA extraction, prospective study blood samples were shipped either frozen or at room temperature. V is trimmed back by 3 bases and J by 7 bases, and the junction contains 8 bases that no gene match accounts for. CDR1 SGHRS and CDR2 YFSETQ were looked up in the germline V gene. The CDR3 spans 16 residues, from the cysteine through the phenylalanine. Just the 48-base CDR3 DNA is kept, in frame starting at base 1.

Study-wide conclusions, independent of this receptor: The amount of clinical and demographic metadata varied by source and participant and was provided uncurated.

Material for sequencing was PBMCs or T cells enriched from blood (not recorded which). This TCR was sampled from a man between 40 and 49 years old who had been exposed to COVID-19. The chain is encoded by TRBV5-1 joined to TRBJ2-2; a stretch of 11 junction bases matches TRBD1. The sequence in DNA is TGCGCCAGCAGCTGGAGGACAGGGGGCGGGAACGGGGAGCTGTTTTTT. This is translated as CASSWRTGGGNGELFF.